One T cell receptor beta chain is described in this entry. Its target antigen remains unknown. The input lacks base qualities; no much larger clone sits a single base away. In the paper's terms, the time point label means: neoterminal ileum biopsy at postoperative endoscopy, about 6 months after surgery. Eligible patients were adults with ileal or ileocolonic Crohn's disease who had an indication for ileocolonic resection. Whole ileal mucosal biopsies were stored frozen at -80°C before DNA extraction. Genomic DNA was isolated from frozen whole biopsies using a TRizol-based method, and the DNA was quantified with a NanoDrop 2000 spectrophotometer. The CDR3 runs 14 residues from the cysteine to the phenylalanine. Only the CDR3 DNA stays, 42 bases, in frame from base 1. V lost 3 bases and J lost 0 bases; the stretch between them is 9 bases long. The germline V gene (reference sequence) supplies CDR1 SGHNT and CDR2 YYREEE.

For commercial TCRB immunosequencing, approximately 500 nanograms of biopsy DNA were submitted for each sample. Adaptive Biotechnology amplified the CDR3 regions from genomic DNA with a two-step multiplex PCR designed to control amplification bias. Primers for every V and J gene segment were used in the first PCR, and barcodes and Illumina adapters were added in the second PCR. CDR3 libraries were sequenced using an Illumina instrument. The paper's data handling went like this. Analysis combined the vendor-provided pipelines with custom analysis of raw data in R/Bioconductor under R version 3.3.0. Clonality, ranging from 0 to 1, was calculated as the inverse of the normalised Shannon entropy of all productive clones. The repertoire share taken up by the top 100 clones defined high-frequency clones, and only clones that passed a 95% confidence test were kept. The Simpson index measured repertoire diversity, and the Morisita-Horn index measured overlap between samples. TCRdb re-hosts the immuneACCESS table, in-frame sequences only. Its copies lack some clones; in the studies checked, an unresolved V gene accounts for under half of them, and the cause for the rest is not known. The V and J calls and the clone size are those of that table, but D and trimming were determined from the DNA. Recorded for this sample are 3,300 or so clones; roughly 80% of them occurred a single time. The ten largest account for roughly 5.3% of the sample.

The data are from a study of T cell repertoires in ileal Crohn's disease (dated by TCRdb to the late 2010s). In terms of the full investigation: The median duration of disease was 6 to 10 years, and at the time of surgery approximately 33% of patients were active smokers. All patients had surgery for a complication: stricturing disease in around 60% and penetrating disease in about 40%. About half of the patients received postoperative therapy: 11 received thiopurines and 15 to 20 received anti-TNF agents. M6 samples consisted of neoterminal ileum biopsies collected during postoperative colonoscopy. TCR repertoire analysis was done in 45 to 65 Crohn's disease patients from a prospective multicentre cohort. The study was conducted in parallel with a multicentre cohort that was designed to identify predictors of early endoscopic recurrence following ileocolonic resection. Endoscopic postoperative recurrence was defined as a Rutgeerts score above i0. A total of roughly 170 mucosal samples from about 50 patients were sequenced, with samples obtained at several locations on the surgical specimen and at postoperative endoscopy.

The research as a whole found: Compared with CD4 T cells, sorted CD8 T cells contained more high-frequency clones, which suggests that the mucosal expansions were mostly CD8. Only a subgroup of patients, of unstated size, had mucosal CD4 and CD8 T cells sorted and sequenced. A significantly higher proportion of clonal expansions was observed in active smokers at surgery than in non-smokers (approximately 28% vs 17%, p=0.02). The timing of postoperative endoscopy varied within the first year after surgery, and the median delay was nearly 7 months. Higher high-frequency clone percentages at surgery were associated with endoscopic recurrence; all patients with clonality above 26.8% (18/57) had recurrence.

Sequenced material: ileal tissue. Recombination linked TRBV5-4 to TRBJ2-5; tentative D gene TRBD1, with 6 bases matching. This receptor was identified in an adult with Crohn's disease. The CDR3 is CASSYWTDQETQYF. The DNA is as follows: TGTGCCAGCAGCTACTGGACAGACCAAGAGACCCAGTACTTC.